This TCR beta chain was observed in a study of CD8 T cells in ankylosing spondylitis. Study results and limitations: Several highly homologous variants formed a TCR beta motif that appeared characteristic of ankylosing spondylitis blood. Significant enrichment of disease-linked clones was reported in matched ankylosing spondylitis synovial fluid. CD8+ cells made up the disease-linked clones, which were relatively rare in peripheral blood.

5'-RACE, quantitative and with molecular barcodes, yielded the TCR beta libraries. TCRdb re-called the 5' RACE reads with MiXCR, one entry per CDR3 protein. Here the sample spans around 250,000 distinct CDR3 sequences, more than 25% being singletons. The germline gives CDR1 DFQATT, CDR2 SNEGSKA (reference sequence). The CDR3 has 11 amino acids. The V and J ends lost 4 bases and 7 bases respectively, with 8 bases between them. In its sample, this clonotype was seen a few times. Its specificity is not known. The V and J genes are TRBV20-1 and TRBJ2-4, with unresolved D. The sequenced material came from blood, either unsorted or a sorted T cell fraction (not recorded which). The receptor's source is a male donor with ankylosing spondylitis or in good health (not recorded which). The CDR3 region is CSAMEMNIQYF. CDR3 DNA sequence: TGCAGTGCTATGGAGATGAACATTCAGTACTTC.